Shown below are 9 T cell receptor beta chains from a single sample sequenced in a study of blood T cell repertoires in COVID-19. Sequencing was performed with immunoSEQ multiplex PCR; in TCRdb, only in-frame clones are kept and a portion is missing. The profile shows some 350,000 clones, 89% of them singletons. The source material was peripheral blood. These receptors came from a woman younger than 45 with COVID-19, enrolled during active disease.

The chain combines TRBV6-5 with TRBJ1-4, with D possibly matching TRBD1 (5 bases). Trimming took off 5 bases at V and 4 bases at J, with 14 bases between the two ends. Germline CDR1 is MNHEY and CDR2 is SVGAGI. The CDR3 spans 15 residues. The CDR3 region is CASSPAGGHNEKLFF. The CDR3 DNA reads as TGTGCCAGCAGTCCGGCCGGCGGACATAATGAAAAACTGTTTTTT.

In DNA, the CDR3 is TGTGCCAGCAGTGGACGGGTAACTAATGGCTACACCTTC. Translation: CASSGRVTNGYTF. V is TRBV2 and J is TRBJ1-2; D gene uncertain. V lost 4 bases, J lost 6 bases, and 12 bases lay in between. Germline V gene sequence: CDR1 SNHLY, CDR2 FYNNEI. The CDR3 has 13 residues.

This chain uses TRBV7-2 with TRBJ2-3; possible D gene TRBD2, 6 bases. Trimming pared 8 bases from V and 1 base from J, leaving 13 bases between. Germline lookup yields CDR1 SGHTA and CDR2 FQGNSA. The CDR3 extends over 14 amino acids. In DNA form, the CDR3 reads TGTGCCAGCTCCCCGGGGACTCGCACAGATACGCAGTATTTT. This codes for CASSPGTRTDTQYF.

This chain connects TRBV7-2 to TRBJ2-1; perhaps TRBD2 as D (6 bases). The CDR3 is 15 amino acids. Germline CDR1 SGHTA, CDR2 FQGNSA. The V end was cut by 4 bases, the J end by 1 base, with 11 bases between. The CDR3 bases are TGTGCCAGCAGCTCACTAGCCTTTTCCTACAATGAGCAGTTCTTC. Residues: CASSSLAFSYNEQFF.

This clone occurred a few times. The V call is TRBV5-6, the J call TRBJ2-7, with 10 bases lining up with TRBD1. Germline loops: CDR1 SGHDT, CDR2 YYEEEE. The V and J ends lost 0 bases and 2 bases, in that order; junction bases with no gene match: 5. The CDR3 contains 16 residues. The CDR3 region has the DNA TGTGCCAGCAGCTTGGCGCGGACAGGGGGGACCTACGAGCAGTACGTC. Its translation: CASSLARTGGTYEQYV.

This chain connects TRBV9 to TRBJ2-1; 7 nucleotides line up with TRBD1. This CDR3 is built from 15 residues. Losses at the gene ends were 4 bases for V and 4 bases for J; bases not matched to a gene: 8. Germline loops: CDR1 SGDLS, CDR2 YYNGEE. The CDR3 spells CASSLSPQGYNEQFF. CDR3 DNA sequence: TGTGCCAGCAGCCTTTCGCCACAGGGGTACAATGAGCAGTTCTTC.

About this clone itself: At one end, the junction sequence differs from germline, possibly due to a read error. The chain uses TRBV6-2 or TRBV6-3 and TRBJ2-3, with 10 bases aligning to TRBD1. Germline CDR1 and CDR2: MNHEY and SVGEGT. CDR3 size: 17 residues. CDR3 amino acids: CANSYLLGTGGTDTQYF. The CDR3 DNA sequence: TGTGCCAACAGTTACTTGTTGGGGACAGGGGGCACAGATACGCAGTATTTT.

V and J are TRBV7-2 and TRBJ2-3; 15 bases agree with TRBD2. V lost 0 bases and J lost 1; bases outside the gene matches: 2. Germline values: CDR1 SGHTA, CDR2 FQGNSA. This CDR3 comprises 18 residues. The CDR3 region is CASSLAGLAGGRTDTQYF. Here the CDR3 DNA reads TGTGCCAGCAGCTTAGCGGGACTAGCGGGAGGTCGCACAGATACGCAGTATTTT.

The genes are TRBV11-2 and TRBJ2-1; TRBD2 is a possible D gene (6 bases). CDR1 and CDR2 from the germline V gene are SGHAT and FQNNGV. Between the trimmed V and J ends, which lost 7 bases and 10 bases, there was a span of 20 bases. CDR3 size: 14 residues. The CDR3 spells CASTQEGPSREQFF. The CDR3 nucleotides are TGTGCCAGCACCCAGGAGGGGCCTAGTAGGGAGCAGTTCTTC.